This entry describes one T cell receptor (beta chain). Produced via immunoSEQ multiplex PCR; TCRdb's table is partial and in-frame only. In the table there are about 190,000 clones, about 88% of which are singletons. This sample was included in a study of blood T cell repertoires in COVID-19. Germline values: CDR1 SNHLY, CDR2 FYNNEI. V was cut by 1 base and J by 4 bases, with 13 bases left in between. This CDR3 is 15 amino acids long. The sequence derives from a woman in her thirties or forties in a cohort exposed to, infected with or recovered from COVID-19 (not recorded which). What was sequenced was PBMCs or T cells enriched from blood (not recorded which). The chain is built from TRBV2 and TRBJ1-2, with D possibly TRBD1 on 6 matching bases. Here the CDR3 DNA reads TGTGCCAGCAGTGAAGGGACGACAGGTACCTATGGCTACACCTTC. This encodes CASSEGTTGTYGYTF.